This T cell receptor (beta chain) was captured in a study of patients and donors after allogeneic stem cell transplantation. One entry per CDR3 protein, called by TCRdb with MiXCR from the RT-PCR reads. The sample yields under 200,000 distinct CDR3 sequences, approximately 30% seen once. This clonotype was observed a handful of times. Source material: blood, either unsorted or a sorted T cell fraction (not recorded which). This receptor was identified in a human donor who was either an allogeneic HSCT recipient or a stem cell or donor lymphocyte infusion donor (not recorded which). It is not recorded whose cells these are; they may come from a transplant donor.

CDR3 nucleotides: TGTGCCAGCAGCCCCTGGGACGGCCAGCCCCAGCATTTT. This sequence encodes CASSPWDGQPQHF. The rearrangement links TRBV7-8 to TRBJ1-5; possibly TRBD1 for D (5 bases). Deletions cut 5 bases from V and 7 bases from J, with 12 bases between. The CDR3 extends over 13 amino acids. In germline, CDR1 is SGHVS, CDR2 FQNEAQ.